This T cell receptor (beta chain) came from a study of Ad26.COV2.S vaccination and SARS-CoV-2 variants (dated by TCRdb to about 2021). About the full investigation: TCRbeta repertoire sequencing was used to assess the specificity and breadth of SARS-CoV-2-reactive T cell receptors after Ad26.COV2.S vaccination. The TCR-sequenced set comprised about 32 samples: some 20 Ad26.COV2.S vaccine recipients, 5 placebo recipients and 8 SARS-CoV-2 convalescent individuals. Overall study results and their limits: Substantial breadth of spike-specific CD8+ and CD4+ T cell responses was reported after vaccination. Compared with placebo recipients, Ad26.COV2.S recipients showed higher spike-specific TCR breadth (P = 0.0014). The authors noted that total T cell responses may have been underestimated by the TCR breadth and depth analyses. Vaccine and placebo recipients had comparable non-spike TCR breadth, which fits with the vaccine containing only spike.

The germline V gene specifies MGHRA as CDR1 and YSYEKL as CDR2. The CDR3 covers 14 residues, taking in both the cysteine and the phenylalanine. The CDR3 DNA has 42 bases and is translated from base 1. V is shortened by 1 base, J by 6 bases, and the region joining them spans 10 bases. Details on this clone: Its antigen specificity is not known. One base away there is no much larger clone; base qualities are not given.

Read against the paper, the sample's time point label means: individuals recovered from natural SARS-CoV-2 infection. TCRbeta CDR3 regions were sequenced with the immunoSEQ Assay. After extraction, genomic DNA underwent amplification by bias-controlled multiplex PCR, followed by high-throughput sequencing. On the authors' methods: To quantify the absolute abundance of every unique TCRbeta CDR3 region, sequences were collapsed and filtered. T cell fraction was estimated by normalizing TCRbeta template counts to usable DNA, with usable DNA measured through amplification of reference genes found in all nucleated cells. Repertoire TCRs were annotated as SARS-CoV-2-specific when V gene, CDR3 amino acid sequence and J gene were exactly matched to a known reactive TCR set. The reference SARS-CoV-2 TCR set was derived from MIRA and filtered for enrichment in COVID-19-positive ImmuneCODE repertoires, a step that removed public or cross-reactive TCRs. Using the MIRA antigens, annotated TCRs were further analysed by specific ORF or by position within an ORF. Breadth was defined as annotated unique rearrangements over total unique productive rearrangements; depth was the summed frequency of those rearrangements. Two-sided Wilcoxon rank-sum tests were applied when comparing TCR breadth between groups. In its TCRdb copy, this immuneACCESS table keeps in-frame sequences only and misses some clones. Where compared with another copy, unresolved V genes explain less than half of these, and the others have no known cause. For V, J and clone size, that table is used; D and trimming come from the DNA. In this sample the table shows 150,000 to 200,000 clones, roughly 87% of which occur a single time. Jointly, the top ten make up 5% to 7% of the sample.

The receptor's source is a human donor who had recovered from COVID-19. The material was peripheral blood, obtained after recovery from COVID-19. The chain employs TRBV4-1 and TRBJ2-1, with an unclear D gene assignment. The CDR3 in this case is CASSQVRTGNEQFF. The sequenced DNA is TGCGCCAGCAGCCAAGTAAGGACGGGCAATGAGCAGTTCTTC.